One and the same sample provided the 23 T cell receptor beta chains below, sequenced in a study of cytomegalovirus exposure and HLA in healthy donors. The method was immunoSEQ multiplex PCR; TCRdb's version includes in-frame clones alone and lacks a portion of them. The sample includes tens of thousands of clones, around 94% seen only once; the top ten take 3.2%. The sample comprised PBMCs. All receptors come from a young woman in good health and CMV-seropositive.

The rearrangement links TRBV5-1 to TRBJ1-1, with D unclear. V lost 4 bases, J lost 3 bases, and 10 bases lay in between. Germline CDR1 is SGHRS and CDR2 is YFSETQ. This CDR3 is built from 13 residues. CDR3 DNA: TGCGCCAGCAGCCAGAGGGTTGACACTGAAGCTTTCTTT. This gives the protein CASSQRVDTEAFF.

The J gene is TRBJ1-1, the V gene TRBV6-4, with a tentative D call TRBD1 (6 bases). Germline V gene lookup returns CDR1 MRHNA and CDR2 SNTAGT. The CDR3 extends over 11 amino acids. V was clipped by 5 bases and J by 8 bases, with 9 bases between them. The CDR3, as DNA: TGTGCCAGCAGTTTCCAGGGGGAAGCTTTCTTT. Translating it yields CASSFQGEAFF.

This chain's CDR3 is CASSLDRPDTIYF. The DNA for the CDR3 is TGCGCCAGCAGCCTGGACAGGCCGGACACCATATATTTT. This chain uses TRBV4-1 with TRBJ1-3; TRBD1 matches at 7 bases. CDR1 and CDR2 (germline): MGHRA, YSYEKL. V lost 4 bases, J lost 8 bases, and 5 bases stayed unmatched. This CDR3 is 13 amino acids long.

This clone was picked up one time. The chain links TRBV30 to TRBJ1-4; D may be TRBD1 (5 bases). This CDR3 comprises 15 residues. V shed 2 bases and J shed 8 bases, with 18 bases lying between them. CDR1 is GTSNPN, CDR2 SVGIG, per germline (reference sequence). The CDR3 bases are TGTGCCTGGAGTATTAAGGGGCCCTTGCGGGAAAAACTGTTTTTT. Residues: CAWSIKGPLREKLFF.

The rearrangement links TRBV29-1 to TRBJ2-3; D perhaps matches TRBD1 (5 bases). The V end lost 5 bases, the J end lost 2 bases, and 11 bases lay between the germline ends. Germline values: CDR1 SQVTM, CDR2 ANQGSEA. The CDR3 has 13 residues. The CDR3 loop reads CSVRNRYTDTQYF. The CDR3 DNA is TGCAGCGTTCGAAACAGGTACACAGATACGCAGTATTTT.

The CDR3 nucleotides are TGTGCCAGTAGATTGACAGGGTACGATACTGAAGCTTTCTTT. As protein: CASRLTGYDTEAFF. The genes are TRBV19 and TRBJ1-1; 7 bases align to TRBD1. After removal of 6 bases from V and 5 bases from J, the junction contained 9 bases not matched to a gene. The germline CDR1 and CDR2 sequences are LNHDA and SQIVND (reference sequence). This CDR3 is 14 amino acids long.

DNA of the CDR3: TGTGCCAGCAGCCCCATGACAGTCTTGAACACTGAAGCTTTCTTT. It specifies CASSPMTVLNTEAFF. The rearrangement links TRBV7-6 to TRBJ1-1, with D tentatively TRBD1 (5 bases). Between the trimmed V and J ends, which lost 5 bases and 0 bases, there was a span of 13 bases. This CDR3 is built from 15 residues. The germline CDR1 and CDR2 sequences are SGHVS and FNYEAQ.

CDR3 DNA: TGTGCCACCAGCAGAGGAACTACCACAAATCAGCCCCAGCATTTT. It translates to CATSRGTTTNQPQHF. The chain carries TRBV15 and TRBJ1-5; D unresolved. Germline values: CDR1 LNHNV, CDR2 YYDKDF (reference sequence). V was trimmed by 1 base and J by 4 bases, leaving 11 bases between them. The CDR3 consists of 15 residues. The variable domain in full, with the rest retrieved from reference TRBV15 and TRBJ1-5, is DAMVIQNPRYQVTQFGKPVTLSCSQTLNHNVMYWYQQKSSQAPKLLFHYYDKDFNNEADTPDNFQSRRPNTSFCFLDIRSPGLGDTAMYLCATSRGTTTNQPQHFGDGTRLSIL.

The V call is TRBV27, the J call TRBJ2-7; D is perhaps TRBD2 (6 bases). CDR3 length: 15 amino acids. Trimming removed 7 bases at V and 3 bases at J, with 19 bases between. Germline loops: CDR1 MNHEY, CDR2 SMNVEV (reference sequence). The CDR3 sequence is CASKGIAVTDYEQYF. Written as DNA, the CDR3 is TGTGCCAGCAAAGGGATAGCGGTTACTGACTACGAGCAGTACTTC.

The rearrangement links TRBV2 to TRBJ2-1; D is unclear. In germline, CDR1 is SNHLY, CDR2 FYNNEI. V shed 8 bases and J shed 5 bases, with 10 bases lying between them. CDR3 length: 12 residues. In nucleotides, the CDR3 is TGTGCCAGCCTGCCCTCTAACAATGAGCAGTTCTTC. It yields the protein CASLPSNNEQFF.

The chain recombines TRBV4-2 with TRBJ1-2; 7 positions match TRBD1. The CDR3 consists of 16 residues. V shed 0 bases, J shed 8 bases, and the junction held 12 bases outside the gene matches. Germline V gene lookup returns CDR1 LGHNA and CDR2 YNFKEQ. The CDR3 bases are TGTGCCAGCAGCCAAGACAATTCATTTCAGGGGGGCGGCTACACCTTC. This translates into CASSQDNSFQGGGYTF.

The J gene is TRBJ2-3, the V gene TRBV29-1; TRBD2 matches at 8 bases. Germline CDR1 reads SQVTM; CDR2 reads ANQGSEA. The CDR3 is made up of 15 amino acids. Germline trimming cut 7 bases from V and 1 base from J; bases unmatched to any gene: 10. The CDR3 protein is CSAELADDRTDTQYF. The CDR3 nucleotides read TGCAGCGCCGAACTAGCGGACGACCGCACAGATACGCAGTATTTT.

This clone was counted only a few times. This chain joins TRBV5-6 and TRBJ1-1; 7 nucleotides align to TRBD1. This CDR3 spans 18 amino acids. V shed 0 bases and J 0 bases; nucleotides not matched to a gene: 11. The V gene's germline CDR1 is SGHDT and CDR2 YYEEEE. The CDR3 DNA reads TGTGCCAGCAGCTTGGCTAGGGGACAGAGATTTATGAACACTGAAGCTTTCTTT. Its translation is CASSLARGQRFMNTEAFF.

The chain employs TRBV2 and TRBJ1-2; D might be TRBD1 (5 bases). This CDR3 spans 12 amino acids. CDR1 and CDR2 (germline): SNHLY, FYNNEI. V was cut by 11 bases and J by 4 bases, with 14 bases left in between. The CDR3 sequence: CALGGGTYGYTF. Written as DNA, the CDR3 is TGTGCCCTTGGGGGGGGAACCTATGGCTACACCTTC.

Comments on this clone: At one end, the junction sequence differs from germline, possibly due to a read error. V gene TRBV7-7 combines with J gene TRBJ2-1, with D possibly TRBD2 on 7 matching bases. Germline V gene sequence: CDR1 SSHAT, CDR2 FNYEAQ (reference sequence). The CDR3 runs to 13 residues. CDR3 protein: CASSPSRGGGQFF. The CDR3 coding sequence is TGTGCTAGCAGCCCCTCCCGTGGGGGGGGCCAGTTCTTC. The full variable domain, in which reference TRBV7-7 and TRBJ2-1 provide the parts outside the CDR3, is GAGVSQSPRYKVTKRGQDVTLRCDPISSHATLYWYQQALGQGPEFLTYFNYEAQPDKSGLPSDRFSAERPEGSISTLTIQRTEQRDSAMYRCASSPSRGGGQFFGPGTRLTVL.

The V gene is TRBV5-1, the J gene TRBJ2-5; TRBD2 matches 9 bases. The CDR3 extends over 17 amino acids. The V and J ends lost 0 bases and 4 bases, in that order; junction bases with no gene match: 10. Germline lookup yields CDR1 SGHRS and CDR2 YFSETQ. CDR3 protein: CASSLALGGGAGETQYF. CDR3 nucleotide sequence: TGCGCCAGCAGCTTGGCGCTCGGCGGGGGGGCCGGAGAGACCCAGTACTTC.

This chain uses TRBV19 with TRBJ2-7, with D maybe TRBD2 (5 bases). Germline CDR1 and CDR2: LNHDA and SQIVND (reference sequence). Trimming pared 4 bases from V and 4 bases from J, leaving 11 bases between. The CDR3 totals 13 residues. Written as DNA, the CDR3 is TGTGCCAGTAGTACCGGGATATGGTACGAGCAGTACTTC. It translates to CASSTGIWYEQYF.

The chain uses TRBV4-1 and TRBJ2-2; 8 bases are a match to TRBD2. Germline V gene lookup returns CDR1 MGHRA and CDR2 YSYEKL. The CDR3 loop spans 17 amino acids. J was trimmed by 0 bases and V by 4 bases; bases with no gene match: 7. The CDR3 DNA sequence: TGCGCCAGCAGCCTTCGGGGGGGGCTGGCGAACACCGGGGAGCTGTTTTTT. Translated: CASSLRGGLANTGELFF.

The CDR3 loop reads CASSLWGDNEQFF. CDR3 sequence (DNA): TGTGCCAGCAGCTTATGGGGCGACAATGAGCAGTTCTTC. The V and J genes are TRBV7-6 and TRBJ2-1; D might be TRBD1 (5 bases). V gave up 2 bases and J gave up 5 bases, with 7 bases separating them. Germline V gene data show CDR1 as SGHVS and CDR2 as FNYEAQ. CDR3 length equals 13 residues.

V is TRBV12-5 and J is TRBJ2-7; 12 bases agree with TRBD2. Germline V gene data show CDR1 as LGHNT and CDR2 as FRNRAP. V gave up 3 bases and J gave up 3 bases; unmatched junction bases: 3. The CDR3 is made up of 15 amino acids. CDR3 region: CASGLLAGGGYEQYF. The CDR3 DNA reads TGTGCTAGTGGTTTACTAGCGGGGGGCGGCTACGAGCAGTACTTC.

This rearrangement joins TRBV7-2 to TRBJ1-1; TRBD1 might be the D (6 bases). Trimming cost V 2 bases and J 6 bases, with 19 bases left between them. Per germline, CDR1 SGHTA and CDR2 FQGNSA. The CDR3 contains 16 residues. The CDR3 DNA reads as TGTGCCAGCAGCTTATTGAGAGTATCACAGGGTTCTGAAGCTTTCTTT. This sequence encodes CASSLLRVSQGSEAFF.

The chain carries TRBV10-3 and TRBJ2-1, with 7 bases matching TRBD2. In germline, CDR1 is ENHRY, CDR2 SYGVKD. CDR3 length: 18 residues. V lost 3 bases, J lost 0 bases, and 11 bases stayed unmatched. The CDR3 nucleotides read TGTGCCATCAGTGACAGAGGAGGGAGGGAGAGCTCCTACAATGAGCAGTTCTTC. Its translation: CAISDRGGRESSYNEQFF.

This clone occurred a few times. The CDR3 sequence is CASSFLVSTGKPYNEQFF. The DNA for the CDR3 is TGTGCCAGCAGCTTTCTGGTTTCGACAGGGAAACCCTACAATGAGCAGTTCTTC. The rearrangement uses TRBV7-2 and TRBJ2-1, with 7 bases fitting TRBD1. Germline CDR1 SGHTA, CDR2 FQGNSA. The junction had 13 bases not matched to a gene; V was cut back by 3 bases and J by 2 bases. The CDR3 is 18 residues long.